This T cell receptor (beta chain) was found in a study of blood T cell repertoires in COVID-19. Participants, roughly 18 to 90 years old, spanned approximately 25 US areas. Generated by immunoSEQ multiplex PCR, the TCRdb table keeps only in-frame clones and is missing some. Here the sample spans fewer than 500,000 clones, approximately 86% being singletons. This CDR3 has 15 residues. CDR1 is LNHDA, CDR2 SQIVND, per germline (reference sequence). Between the trimmed V and J ends, which lost 5 bases and 7 bases, there was a span of 17 bases. The origin of this receptor is a woman younger than 30 who had recovered from COVID-19. The sequenced sample was PBMCs or T cells enriched from blood (not recorded which). V usage is TRBV19 and J usage is TRBJ1-4; D might be TRBD1 (6 bases). CDR3 protein: CASSSTGRMTEKLFF. CDR3 coding DNA: TGTGCCAGTAGTTCAACAGGGCGGATGACTGAAAAACTGTTTTTT.